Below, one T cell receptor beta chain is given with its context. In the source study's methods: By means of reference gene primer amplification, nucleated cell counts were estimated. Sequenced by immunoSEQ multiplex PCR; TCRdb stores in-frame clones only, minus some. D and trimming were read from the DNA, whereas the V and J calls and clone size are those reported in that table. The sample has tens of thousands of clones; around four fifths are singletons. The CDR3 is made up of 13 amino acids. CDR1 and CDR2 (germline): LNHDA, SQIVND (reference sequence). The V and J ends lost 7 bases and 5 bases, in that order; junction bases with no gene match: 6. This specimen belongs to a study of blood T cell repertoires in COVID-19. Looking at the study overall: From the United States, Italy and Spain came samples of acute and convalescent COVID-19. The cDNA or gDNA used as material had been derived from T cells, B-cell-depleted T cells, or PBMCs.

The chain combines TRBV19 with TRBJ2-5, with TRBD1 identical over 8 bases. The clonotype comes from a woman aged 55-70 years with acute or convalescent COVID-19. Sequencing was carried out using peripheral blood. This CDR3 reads CASTVTGAETQYF. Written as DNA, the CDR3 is TGTGCCAGTACCGTGACAGGGGCGGAGACCCAGTACTTC.